This T cell receptor (beta chain) was retrieved from a study of early stage breast cancer tumors. From germline, CDR1 is SEHNR and CDR2 FQNEAQ (reference sequence). CDR3 length: 15 amino acids. Unmatched junction bases numbered 8, after V lost 3 bases and J lost 8 bases. The data were produced by immunoSEQ multiplex PCR, yet TCRdb's version contains in-frame clones alone and is incomplete. The sample records some 32,000 clones, roughly four fifths being singletons. This TCR came from a person aged 30 to 39 with breast cancer. The sequenced sample was breast tumor tissue. V gene TRBV7-9 combines with J gene TRBJ1-4; TRBD1 aligns across 8 bases. DNA for the CDR3: TGTGCCAGCAGCTTGGGGACAGGCAGTGGGGAAAAACTGTTTTTT. Translated: CASSLGTGSGEKLFF.